The clone carrying this TCR beta chain was seen only once. The CDR3 runs to 14 residues. This sample's treatment: preoperative locoregional IRX-2 cytokine immunotherapy. Preoperative locoregional IRX-2 cytokine immunotherapy was tested in the phase Ib source study. This record comes from a study of preoperative IRX-2 immunotherapy in early breast cancer. The table came from immunoSEQ multiplex PCR; TCRdb's copy has only in-frame clones and leaves some out. Here the sample spans 30,000 to 35,000 clones, less than 90% being singletons. The gene calls are TRBV12-2 and TRBJ2-7; no DNA check was done on the table's D call, TRBD1. TRBV12-2 is a recognized pseudogene. The clonotype comes from a human donor with breast cancer. The sample consisted of lymph node tissue, taken from a patient treated with IRX-2 immunotherapy. CDR3 sequence (DNA): TGTGCAAGTCGCCCGCTTCCCAGGTTAGACGAGCAGTACTTC. Residues: CASRPLPRLDEQYF.